This record looks at one T cell receptor beta chain sequence and its context. This clonotype was counted a few times. It has no known antigen specificity. No qualities accompany the bases; no much larger clone lies one base away. Looking up the germline V gene yields CDR1 SGHRS and CDR2 YFSETQ. V sheds 1 base and J sheds 1 base, leaving 8 bases between their ends. Including cysteine and phenylalanine, the CDR3 has 14 amino acids. The retained sequence is limited to the CDR3, 42 bases, with the frame set at the first base. A case-control design nested within a healthcare worker cohort in London, UK, was used, with weekly nasopharyngeal swab PCR tests and blood sampling performed. Healthcare workers were recruited between 23 and 31 March 2020, during the week of the UK lockdown, and were followed weekly for up to roughly 15 weeks. The library was obtained by 5' RACE. The sequencer was a NextSeq 500. The TCR library protocol attached unique molecular identifiers to individual cDNA molecules to correct for sequencing error and PCR bias. Both TCR alpha and beta chains were sequenced, and tight co-correlation was observed between alpha and beta sequence abundances in each sample. The source study handled its data this way. Decombinator V4 was used to annotate the V gene, J gene and CDR3 of the TCR sequences. TCRs were defined as expanded if a significant change between any two time points was detected under a Poisson model with p below 0.0001. TCR abundances were normalised to the total number of TCRs sequenced per sample and were expressed as counts per million. MAIT TCRs were defined by TRAV1-2 paired with TRAJ12, TRAJ20 or TRAJ33, and iNKT TCRs by TRAV10 paired with TRAJ18. VDJdb, accessed 1 November 2021, was searched for CMV, EBV and SARS-CoV-2 annotated TCRs, excluding TCRs annotated for multiple antigens. The raw public data were reprocessed by TCRdb itself: fastp quality trimming at Q25, MiXCR clonotype calling, in-frame beta chains only. Each CDR3 protein gets just one entry, which takes the most common genes and DNA from the rows behind it. The V and J calls here are based on TCRdb, not the publication. The table for this sample lists some 77,000 distinct CDR3 sequences; roughly a sixth of them were counted only once. Approximately 2.9% of the sample comes from the top ten.

The data were obtained in a study of early T cells in non-severe SARS-CoV-2 infection (dated by TCRdb to about 2021). Background for the entire study: Because TCR sequencing was done on bulk RNA from unsorted whole blood, the alpha and beta chains could not be paired.

What the work shows at the level of the full study, not this receptor alone: VDJdb matching was skewed toward anti-spike CD8 responses and likely underestimated virus-specific expansions, missing private and CD4 specificities.

The specimen sequenced was whole blood. The sequence joins TRBV5-1 to TRBJ1-2; the D gene is possibly TRBD1, with 6 bases matching. This receptor was obtained from an adult who was a healthcare worker with PCR-confirmed SARS-CoV-2 infection or an uninfected control (not recorded which). The DNA is as follows: TGCGCCAGCAGCTTGAGGACAGATAACTATGGCTACACCTTC. Its protein product is CASSLRTDNYGYTF.